These 19 T cell receptor beta chains were all obtained from the same sample, sequenced in a study of OX40 agonist ivuxolimab in advanced cancers. Produced via immunoSEQ multiplex PCR; TCRdb's table is partial and in-frame only. In the table there are 50,000 or so clones, approximately 86% of which are singletons. This sample comprised CD4+ or CD8+ T cells sorted from blood, obtained in a trial of the OX40 agonist ivuxolimab. Receptor source: an adult with an advanced solid tumor such as melanoma, head and neck, liver or kidney cancer.

CDR3 loop: CASSLFHGAGNGYTF. In nucleotides, the CDR3 is TGTGCCAGCAGTTTATTTCACGGGGCAGGGAATGGCTACACCTTC. The V gene is TRBV28, the J gene TRBJ1-2; TRBD1 might be the D (5 bases). V was pared by 1 base and J by 6 bases, with 15 bases between. The CDR3 has 15 residues. Germline V CDR1 and CDR2: MDHEN, SYDVKM.

The CDR3: CASGGSTEAFF. The DNA for the CDR3 is TGTGCCAGCGGGGGGAGCACTGAAGCTTTCTTT. V gene TRBV2 combines with J gene TRBJ1-1; perhaps TRBD1 as D (5 bases). The CDR3 runs 11 residues. The V gene lost 8 bases and the J gene lost 4 bases, with 8 bases spanning the gap. The V gene's germline CDR1 is SNHLY and CDR2 FYNNEI.

The V gene is TRBV19, the J gene TRBJ1-1; 7 bases match TRBD1. This CDR3 has 15 residues. V lost 7 bases and J lost 1; bases outside the gene matches: 9. Germline CDR1 reads LNHDA; CDR2 reads SQIVND (reference sequence). CDR3 in amino acids: CASIDRQGANTEAFF. The CDR3 nucleotides are TGTGCCAGTATCGACCGACAGGGAGCGAACACTGAAGCTTTCTTT.

This sequence joins TRBV27 and TRBJ1-6; no clear D. The CDR3 covers 14 residues. The V end was cut by 4 bases, the J end by 7 bases, with 11 bases between. Germline lookup yields CDR1 MNHEY and CDR2 SMNVEV (reference sequence). Here the CDR3 DNA reads TGTGCCAGCAGTTACACGGTCGTAAATTCACCCCTCCACTTT. This translates into CASSYTVVNSPLHF.

The rearrangement joins TRBV28 to TRBJ1-3, with unresolved D. Trimming shortened V by 8 bases and J by 2 bases, and 19 bases separated the two germline ends. In germline, CDR1 is MDHEN, CDR2 SYDVKM. This CDR3 region has 16 residues. The CDR3 spells CASQRTSTLTGNTIYF. The DNA of the CDR3 is TGTGCCAGCCAAAGGACCAGCACTTTAACTGGAAACACCATATATTTT.

This chain uses TRBV19 with TRBJ1-2, with 9 bases lining up with TRBD1. V lost 6 bases to trimming and J lost 0 bases; unmatched junction nucleotides: 8. The CDR3 loop spans 16 amino acids. In germline, CDR1 is LNHDA, CDR2 SQIVND (reference sequence). The CDR3 is CASRGQGYLANYGYTF. The CDR3 DNA reads TGTGCCAGTAGGGGACAGGGTTACTTAGCTAACTATGGCTACACCTTC.

This chain joins TRBV19 and TRBJ1-2; D gene ambiguous. Per germline, CDR1 LNHDA and CDR2 SQIVND (reference sequence). Trimming removed 3 bases from V and 7 bases from J, with 15 bases in between. CDR3 length: 14 residues. As DNA, the CDR3 is TGTGCCAGTAGTATTTCGACTGGGTATGGTGGCTACACCTTC. Translating gives CASSISTGYGGYTF. Variable domain in full (rest from reference TRBV19 and TRBJ1-2): DGGITQSPKYLFRKEGQNVTLSCEQNLNHDAMYWYRQDPGQGLRLIYYSQIVNDFQKGDIAEGYSVSREKKESFPLTVTSAQKNPTAFYLCASSISTGYGGYTFGSGTRLTVV.

The chain uses TRBV9 and TRBJ2-7; 8 nucleotides agree with TRBD2. The junction had 5 bases not matched to a gene; V was cut back by 5 bases and J by 7 bases. CDR1 SGDLS and CDR2 YYNGEE come from the germline V gene. This CDR3 region has 12 residues. The CDR3 DNA reads TGTGCCAGCAGGGGGGCTAGCGGGGAGCAGTACTTC. It translates to CASRGASGEQYF.

The chain joins TRBV19 to TRBJ2-1, with 7 bases identical to TRBD2. The CDR3 is made up of 16 amino acids. Germline V CDR1 and CDR2: LNHDA, SQIVND (reference sequence). The V segment lost 7 bases and the J segment 8 bases; nucleotides outside the gene matches: 17. CDR3 residues: CASTSLIGGGFHEQFF. The CDR3 DNA is TGTGCCAGTACCTCTCTCATCGGCGGGGGATTCCATGAGCAGTTCTTC.

This chain joins TRBV7-9 and TRBJ1-2; D is uncertain. The CDR3 spans 13 residues. Germline V lookup: CDR1 SEHNR, CDR2 FQNEAQ (reference sequence). V lost 5 bases to trimming and J lost 4 bases, with 11 bases between them. CDR3 protein: CASSPISLYGYTF. The CDR3 coding sequence is TGTGCCAGCAGCCCGATCTCACTCTATGGCTACACCTTC.

The CDR3 DNA sequence: TGTGCCAGCAGACGGGACCCAGAGACCCAGTACTTC. The encoded protein is CASRRDPETQYF. The chain is built from TRBV13 and TRBJ2-5; either TRBD1 or TRBD2 may supply D (5 bases each). The CDR3 has 12 amino acids. Looked up from germline, CDR1 is PRHDT and CDR2 is FYEKMQ (reference sequence). V lost 6 bases and J 4 bases, leaving 9 bases between the germline ends.

This clone was observed a single time. The chain is built from TRBV19 and TRBJ2-3; 7 bases are shared with TRBD1. Germline assignment: CDR1 LNHDA and CDR2 SQIVND (reference sequence). V dropped 5 bases and J dropped 6; count of bases not matched to a gene: 8. The length of the CDR3 is 14 residues. The CDR3 here is CASSDRGTDDTQYF. CDR3 bases: TGTGCCAGTAGTGACAGAGGGACAGATGATACGCAGTATTTT.

V is TRBV6-5 and J is TRBJ2-3; D remains ambiguous. In germline, CDR1 is MNHEY, CDR2 SVGAGI. V gave up 8 bases and J gave up 4 bases, with 10 bases separating them. This CDR3 has 12 residues. The CDR3 nucleotides read TGTGCCAGCCGAAGTGGGGCAGATACGCAGTATTTT. This sequence encodes CASRSGADTQYF.

Here the CDR3 reads CASRDRDNEKLFF. CDR3 DNA sequence: TGTGCCAGCAGGGACAGGGACAATGAAAAACTGTTTTTT. The chain combines TRBV21-1 with TRBJ1-4; TRBD1, the table's D call, lacks a check against the DNA. TRBV21-1 is listed as a pseudogene. This CDR3 region has 13 residues.

The chain has TRBV18 and TRBJ2-1; D may be TRBD1 or TRBD2 (5 bases each). The CDR3 length is 15 residues. V was clipped by 3 bases and J by 4 bases, with 13 bases between them. Germline CDR1 is KGHSH and CDR2 is LQKENI. CDR3 protein: CASSPLVGEYNEQFF. The CDR3 nucleotides are TGTGCCAGCTCACCCCTAGTGGGGGAATACAATGAGCAGTTCTTC.

The V call is TRBV5-1, the J call TRBJ1-1, with D possibly matching TRBD1 (5 bases). The CDR3 has 14 amino acids. V gave up 0 bases and J gave up 0 bases, with 6 bases separating them. The germline V gene encodes CDR1 SGHRS and CDR2 YFSETQ. Here the CDR3 DNA reads TGCGCCAGCAGCTTGGGGGGCATGAACACTGAAGCTTTCTTT. Its translation: CASSLGGMNTEAFF.

The chain is built from TRBV6-5 and TRBJ2-1, with D possibly TRBD2 on 5 matching bases. V was shortened by 6 bases and J by 8 bases, with 14 bases between the two germline ends. There are 13 residues in the CDR3. CDR1 and CDR2 from the germline V gene are MNHEY and SVGAGI. The CDR3 nucleotides are TGTGCCAGCAGCCCTTCGGGGAACGATGAGCAGTTCTTC. It specifies CASSPSGNDEQFF.

V usage is TRBV7-9 and J usage is TRBJ1-1; D is possibly TRBD1 (6 bases). There are 12 residues in the CDR3. V shed 1 base and J shed 11 bases, with 11 bases lying between them. CDR1 is SEHNR, CDR2 FQNEAQ, per germline (reference sequence). The CDR3 is CASSLEGGVAFF. The CDR3 DNA sequence: TGTGCCAGCAGCTTAGAGGGGGGTGTCGCTTTCTTT.

This rearrangement joins TRBV5-8 to TRBJ2-2; D is undetermined. The CDR3 has 11 residues. Looked up from germline, CDR1 is SGHTS and CDR2 is YDEGEE. Trimming removed 1 base from V and 6 bases from J, with 1 base in between. CDR3 in amino acids: CASSLPGELFF. Written as DNA, the CDR3 is TGTGCCAGCAGCTTGCCCGGGGAGCTGTTTTTT.